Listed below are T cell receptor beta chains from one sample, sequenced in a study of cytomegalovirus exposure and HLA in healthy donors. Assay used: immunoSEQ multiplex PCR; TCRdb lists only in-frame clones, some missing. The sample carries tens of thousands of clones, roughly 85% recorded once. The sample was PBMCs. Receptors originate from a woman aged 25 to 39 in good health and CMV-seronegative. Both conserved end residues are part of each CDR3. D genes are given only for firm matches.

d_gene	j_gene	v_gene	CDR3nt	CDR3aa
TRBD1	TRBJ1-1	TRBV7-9	TGTGCCAGCAGCTCTCGGGCGGGACAGGGGGCCACTGAAGCTTTCTTT	CASSSRAGQGATEAFF
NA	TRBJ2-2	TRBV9	TGTGCCAGCAGCGTAGACACCGCAGACGGGGAGCTGTTTTTT	CASSVDTADGELFF
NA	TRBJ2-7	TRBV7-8	TGTGCCAGCAGCTTCCCCCTGGCCCCCGCTTCCTACGAGCAGTACTTC	CASSFPLAPASYEQYF
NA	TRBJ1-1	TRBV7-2	TGTGCCAGCAGCTTAGCCCCCGGGACACTGAACACTGAAGCTTTCTTT	CASSLAPGTLNTEAFF
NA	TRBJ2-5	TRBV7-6	TGTGCCAGCAGCGTACCTCAGGCTTACCAAGAGACCCAGTACTTC	CASSVPQAYQETQYF
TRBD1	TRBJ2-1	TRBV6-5	TGTGCCAGCAGTGACGACAGGGACAATGAGCAGTTCTTC	CASSDDRDNEQFF
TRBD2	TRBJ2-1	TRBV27	TGTGCCAGCAGTTTCTTGGCTAGCGGGCGCTCCTACAATGAGCAGTTCTTC	CASSFLASGRSYNEQFF
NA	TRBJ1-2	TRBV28	TGTGCCAGCAACAGGGACTATGGCTACACCTTC	CASNRDYGYTF
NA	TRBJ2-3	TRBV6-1	TGTGCCAGCAGTGCGCCGAGGGGGTTTCGCACAGATACGCAGTATTTT	CASSAPRGFRTDTQYF
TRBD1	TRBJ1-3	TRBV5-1	TGCGCCAGCAGCGAAAGGACAGGGGGCTCTGGAAACACCATATATTTT	CASSERTGGSGNTIYF